This TCR beta chain was identified during a study of cytomegalovirus exposure and HLA in healthy donors (TCRdb year 2017). In terms of the full investigation: An earlier analysis of some 550 of the donors reported more than 250 Gb of sequence data and more than 90 million unique TCR beta sequences from around 200 million T cells. Approximately 300 gigabases of sequencing data and 70 million to 95 million unique TCR sequences made up an early release that covered over 550 HLA-typed donors. The genetic ancestry cluster associated with self-reported Caucasian donors included 81% of the 300 to 450 genotyped donors. The study aimed to test whether signatures of past pathogen exposure could be identified by cataloging public T cell receptors. Using immunosequencing, the study profiled T cell repertoires from some 670 subjects and related those repertoires to cytomegalovirus serostatus. A separate validation cohort of roughly 120 different subjects was used in addition to the roughly 620-subject first cohort. High-throughput TCR immunosequencing, statistical association of individual TCRs with disease status, and machine learning were combined to predict cytomegalovirus infection status. In a later analysis, previously published TCR beta repertoires from about 670 donors were re-analyzed and high-resolution HLA genotyping was added so that TCR occurrence patterns could be studied. In the later analysis, no new phenotypic data were used to find candidate immune exposures; instead, reliance was placed on TCR beta sequences and their occurrence across donors. An earlier analysis of about 620 of the donors applied high-throughput TCR beta sequencing to assess whether each TCR beta V gene segment acted as functional or pseudogenic. Alongside the repertoire data, information on donor age, sex, ethnicity and CMV serostatus was compiled. A later genetic analysis used genome-wide SNP genotypes for about 65% of the 666 donors, treating that subset as a discovery cohort. Every repertoire in the discovery cohort had been generated on one and the same sequencing platform. HLA typing covered class I and class II loci at four-digit resolution. Typing coverage varied by locus: roughly 620-640 donors for A, B, C, DRB1 and DQB1; approximately 500 for DQA1; nearly 610 for DPA1; around 450 for DPB1. A few DR-DQ haplotypes were treated as single units for association and clustering because of strong linkage in the cohort. Among 300 to 500 genotyped donors of the cohort, an average of around 250,000 unique TCR beta nucleotide sequences was sequenced per donor, of which roughly 17% were non-productive.

This clone came up a few times. Which antigen it targets is not known. No much larger clonotype is one base removed from it; base qualities were not supplied. Library construction relied on the immunoSEQ multiplex PCR assay. For the multiplex PCR, a mixture combining 60 forward primers for TCR Vbeta segments and 13 reverse primers for TCR Jbeta segments was used. A multiplex PCR assay on genomic DNA amplified the CDR3 region of rearranged TCR beta genes. On the Illumina HiSeq System, the amplified TCR beta libraries were sequenced as 87-base-pair reads. Concerning the study's data processing: In a later analysis, about 80 million unique TCR beta chains were counted across the roughly 670 repertoires, and roughly 10 million of these chains were shared by at least two donors. Raw reads were error-corrected and collapsed into unique sequences with a nearest-neighbor algorithm that merged closely related sequences to remove PCR and sequencing errors. To assign V, D and J gene segments, CDR3 sequences were aligned to IMGT reference sequences. For a sequence to be retained, at least a six-nucleotide match to both a V gene segment and a J gene segment was required. A rearrangement was called productive if the CDR3 had no stop codons and remained in frame with V and J, and every other rearrangement was called non-productive. Following IMGT convention, CDR3 was defined as the stretch from the second conserved V-encoded cysteine to the conserved J-encoded phenylalanine. Sequences without an unambiguous match to a single V gene segment were excluded from the earlier analysis of several hundred of the donors. An earlier analysis of almost 600 of the donors classified V segments as functional when productive rearrangements were above 56.7% and as segregating when the standard deviation between donors was above 5%. A statistical classification framework was built to diagnose cytomegalovirus status from the catalog of TCR beta chain sequences. In a later analysis, TCR nucleotide sequences were compared against IMGT/GENE-DB human TR gene sequences so that V and J genes could be assigned. A later analysis assigned CDR3 sequences and most-parsimonious VDJ recombination scenarios with the TCRdist pipeline. In a later analysis, each TCR beta chain was defined by its CDR3 amino acid sequence together with its V-gene family, and reads without a unique V-gene family were excluded. As a way to deal with suspected cross-contamination and a sequencing artifact, a later analysis dropped approximately 590 nucleotide sequences that were highly shared and had low generation probability. For each public chain, a later analysis derived a clonal expansion index from normalized ranks of inferred template counts within each repertoire. Generation probabilities in a later analysis came from a VDJ recombination model fitted to out-of-frame rearrangements, and those results were checked against IGoR. Hypergeometric tests were used in a later analysis to score TCR-TCR, TCR-HLA and TCR-CMV co-occurrence, with a repertoire-size bias correction applied to the TCR pairs. False discovery rates were estimated in a later analysis by permuting HLA or CMV assignments 20 times. In a later analysis, co-occurring TCRs were grouped with DBSCAN, and TCRdist sequence similarity was added when clustering was performed within HLA-allele-positive subsets. Repertoires with fewer than 30,000 or more than 120,000 public chains, plus five repertoires with anomalous nucleotide sharing, were excluded from co-occurrence clustering. This immuneACCESS table, as held by TCRdb, lists in-frame sequences with V and J called but not all clones. Of the missing ones, under half trace to an unresolved V gene in checked studies; the others have no known cause. The DNA gave D and trimming, while V, J and clone size come from that table. This sample holds approximately 110,000 clones; 15% were observed only once. The top ten hold under 2% of the sample.

The full study reports these points: In a later analysis, several top co-occurrence clusters were reported to appear linked to parvovirus B19, influenza, CMV and Epstein-Barr virus. A later analysis found that most CMV-associated TCR beta chains appeared HLA-restricted, with HLA associations seemingly driven largely by CMV exposure. When HLA alleles, especially DR and DQ, strongly co-occurred, TCR associations were difficult to assign to individual alleles. Presence/absence analyses assumed roughly uniform sequencing depth across donors, an assumption that may not hold. While some public TCRs were present in many individuals, most TCR sequences turned up only very rarely across donors. In this cohort, only TCR beta chains were sequenced, and detectable features were limited by the absence of alpha or paired-chain data. In a later analysis, HLA-associated TCR beta chains showed more clonal expansion and lower generation probabilities than non-associated chains that were equally common. The sequencing pipeline was judged likely to have produced a cluster of highly shared sequence variants as a technical artifact. Linkage disequilibrium might explain the correlated functional status among segregating V segments, but an unknown experimental factor could not be ruled out. A few of the identified cytomegalovirus-associated TCR beta chains were confirmed in vitro to be specific for cytomegalovirus antigens. A later genetic analysis reported fewer N-insertions in productive TCRs among donors in an Asian-associated ancestry cluster than the roughly 700-donor mean. A total of 150 to 200 TCR beta chains were listed by the study as associated with cytomegalovirus. According to the authors, the approach could potentially be generalized to other disease states and immunological phenotypes. The earlier analysis of some 540 of the donors excluded over 15 rarely observed V segments, including chromosome 9 orphons, because counts were too low. Immune exposure information for the cohort was limited to CMV serostatus. In a later analysis, 16,951 TCR beta sequences were associated with specific HLA alleles at a false discovery rate of 0.05. A further reported finding was that TCR beta sequences accurately predicted the HLA-A and HLA-B alleles for most subjects in the first cohort. The classifier was reported to diagnose cytomegalovirus status with high specificity and sensitivity in both the original and validation cohorts. A later analysis found that TCR association rates varied across HLA loci, with DRB1 alleles showing the most associated TCRs and HLA-C alleles the fewest. In an earlier analysis of under 600 of the donors, most TCR beta V segments were observed in productive rearrangements about 87% or about 30% of the time, broadly matching IMGT annotations. Because HLA typing was missing for some donors at each locus, association tests included only the typed subset. A later genetic analysis associated a missense DCLRE1C variant with V-gene and J-gene trimming of TCR beta chains, and an independent cohort replicated the association. The 87-base-pair reads could not distinguish some IMGT-functional V segments, including TRBV6-2 and TRBV6-3, so those segments were excluded.

The cohort consisted of 666 healthy bone marrow donors. Cohort members were all nominally healthy when sampled, although unrecorded immune exposures were likely present. The donor was CMV seronegative and belonged to the group of 380 or so seronegative cohort members. Each donor provided a peripheral blood sample, and peripheral blood mononuclear cells were used for TCR beta sequencing. The Qiagen DNeasy Blood Extraction Kit was used to extract genomic DNA from the blood cell samples. The CDR3 sequence holds 15 residues, the cysteine and phenylalanine included. Of all the DNA, just the CDR3 is kept, 45 bases in frame from base 1. Looking up the germline V gene (reference sequence) yields CDR1 LNHDA and CDR2 SQIVND. Relative to germline, V is missing 0 bases and J is missing 5 bases, with 6 bases of the junction outside any gene match.

Source material: PBMCs. The sequence was obtained from a young woman in good health and CMV-seronegative. This chain joins TRBV19 to TRBJ1-2; 7 nucleotides in the junction match TRBD1. CDR3 protein: CASSIDPDRSYGYTF. Read as DNA, the sequence is TGTGCCAGTAGTATAGATCCGGACAGGTCTTATGGCTACACCTTC.